This TCR beta chain was recovered during a study of blood T cell repertoires in COVID-19 (dated by TCRdb to the early 2020s). With respect to the entire study: Samples from collaborators originated in the United States, Italy and Spain and spanned both the acute and convalescent phases of COVID-19. The repertoires were made available in a free public database intended to serve as a resource for research on the immune response to SARS-CoV-2. Where HLA class I and class II types were available, the types were taken from metadata supplied by the sample provider, not from assay-based typing. Subjects who had been exposed to COVID-19, were actively infected with it, or had recovered from it provided the deeply sampled blood TCRbeta repertoires that made up the dataset. The material from the prospective study consisted of cDNA or gDNA derived from T cells, B-cell-depleted T cells, or PBMCs. Sample metadata almost always included a de-identified subject ID, COVID-19 status, age in years and sex. Samples came from the ongoing ImmuneRACE study (first 160 participants) plus 1,254 subjects from 6 global collaborators.

The collaborating institutions used their own protocols to collect whole blood in K2EDTA tubes. For TCRbeta analysis, collaborator samples were shipped as frozen whole blood, as isolated PBMCs, or as DNA extracted from either sample type. TCRbeta CDR3 regions were amplified from genomic DNA using the immunoSEQ Assay, a bias-controlled multiplex PCR. Per the authors' processing: Within the assay, amplification of reference gene primers was used to estimate how many nucleated cells each sample contained. To quantify the absolute abundance of each unique TCRbeta CDR3 rearrangement, sequence reads were collapsed and filtered. For each sample, productive Simpson clonality was calculated as the square root of Simpson's diversity index over productive rearrangements. The table was pulled from immuneACCESS by TCRdb, which kept in-frame rearrangements only. Such tables lose some clones; where checked, under half of the loss comes from unresolved V genes, and the rest has no known cause. V and J calls and clone size are as listed in that table; D and trimming were resolved from the DNA. The sample table records more than 45,000 clones; around nine tenths of these occur just once. Clones ranked in the top ten supply around a sixth of the sample.

To note about this clone: The antigen it binds to is not known. Within one base of it there is no much larger clone, and no base qualities were kept.

Findings and caveats that apply to the study as a whole: The amount of clinical and demographic metadata varied by source and participant and was provided uncurated.

The sequence derives from a man in his sixties with active or convalescent COVID-19. The specimen sequenced was peripheral blood.

The DNA sequence follows: TGTGCCAGCAGCTTCAAGAACCAGGGACAAGAGACCCAGTACTTC. This codes for CASSFKNQGQETQYF. The rearrangement joined TRBV7-9 to TRBJ2-5, and perhaps TRBD1 as D gene, on 5 matching bases. CDR1 SEHNR and CDR2 FQNEAQ are derived from the germline V gene (reference sequence). The CDR3 starts with the cysteine, ends with the phenylalanine, and has 15 residues. The read is trimmed to its CDR3 DNA, 45 bases read in frame from base 1. The V end loses 3 bases and the J end loses 2 bases, and a stretch of 13 bases separates them.